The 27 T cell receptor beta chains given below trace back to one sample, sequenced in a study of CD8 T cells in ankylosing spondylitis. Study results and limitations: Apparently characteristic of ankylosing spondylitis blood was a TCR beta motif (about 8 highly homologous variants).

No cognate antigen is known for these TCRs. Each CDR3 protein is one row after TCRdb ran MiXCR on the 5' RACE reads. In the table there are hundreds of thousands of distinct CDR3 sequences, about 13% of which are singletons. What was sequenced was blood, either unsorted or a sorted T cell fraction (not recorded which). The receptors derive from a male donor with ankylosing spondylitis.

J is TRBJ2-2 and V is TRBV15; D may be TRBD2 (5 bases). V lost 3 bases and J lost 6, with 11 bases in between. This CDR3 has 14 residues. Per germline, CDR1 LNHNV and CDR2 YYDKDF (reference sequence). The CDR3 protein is CATSRSPSSGELFF. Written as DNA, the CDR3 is TGTGCCACCAGCAGGTCGCCTAGCTCCGGGGAGCTGTTTTTT. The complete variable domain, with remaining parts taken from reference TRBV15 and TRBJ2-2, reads DAMVIQNPRYQVTQFGKPVTLSCSQTLNHNVMYWYQQKSSQAPKLLFHYYDKDFNNEADTPDNFQSRRPNTSFCFLDIRSPGLGDTAMYLCATSRSPSSGELFFGEGSRLTVL.

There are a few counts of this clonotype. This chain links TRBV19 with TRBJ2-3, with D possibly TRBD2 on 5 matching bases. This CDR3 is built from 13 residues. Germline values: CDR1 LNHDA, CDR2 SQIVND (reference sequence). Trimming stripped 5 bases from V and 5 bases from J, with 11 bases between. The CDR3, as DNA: TGTGCCAGTAGTCGAGAGGCGGGAGATACGCAGTATTTT. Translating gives CASSREAGDTQYF.

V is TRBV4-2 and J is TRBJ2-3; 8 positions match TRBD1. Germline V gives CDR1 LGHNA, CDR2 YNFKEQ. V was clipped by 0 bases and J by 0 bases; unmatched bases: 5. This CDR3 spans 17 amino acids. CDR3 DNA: TGTGCCAGCAGCCAAGATGCCAGGGGGCCTAGCACAGATACGCAGTATTTT. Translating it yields CASSQDARGPSTDTQYF.

The CDR3 region has the DNA TGCAGTGCGGCGAGCGGGTCTGCCTACAATGAGCAGTTCTTC. Translating gives CSAASGSAYNEQFF. The genes are TRBV20-1 and TRBJ2-1; tentatively, D is TRBD2 (6 bases). Deletions cut 6 bases from V and 2 bases from J, with 14 bases between. CDR1 and CDR2 (germline): DFQATT, SNEGSKA (reference sequence). The CDR3 is 14 amino acids.

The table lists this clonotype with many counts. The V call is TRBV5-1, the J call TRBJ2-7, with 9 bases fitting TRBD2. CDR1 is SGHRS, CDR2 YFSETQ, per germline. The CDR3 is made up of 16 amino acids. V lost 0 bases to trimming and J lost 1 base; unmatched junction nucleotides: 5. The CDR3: CASSLGQAGGSYEQYV. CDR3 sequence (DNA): TGCGCCAGCAGCTTGGGCCAAGCGGGAGGTTCCTACGAGCAGTACGTC.

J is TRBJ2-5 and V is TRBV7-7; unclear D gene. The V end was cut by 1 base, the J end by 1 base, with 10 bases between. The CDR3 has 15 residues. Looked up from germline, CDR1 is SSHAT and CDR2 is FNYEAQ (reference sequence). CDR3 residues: CASSLGKGSQETQYF. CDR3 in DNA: TGTGCCAGCAGCTTAGGGAAGGGAAGCCAAGAGACCCAGTACTTC.

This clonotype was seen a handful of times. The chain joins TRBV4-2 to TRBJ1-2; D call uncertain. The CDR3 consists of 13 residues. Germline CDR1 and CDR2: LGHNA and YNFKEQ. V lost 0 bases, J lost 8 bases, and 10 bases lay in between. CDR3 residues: CASSQEKVKGYTF. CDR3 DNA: TGTGCCAGCAGCCAAGAAAAAGTGAAGGGCTACACCTTC.

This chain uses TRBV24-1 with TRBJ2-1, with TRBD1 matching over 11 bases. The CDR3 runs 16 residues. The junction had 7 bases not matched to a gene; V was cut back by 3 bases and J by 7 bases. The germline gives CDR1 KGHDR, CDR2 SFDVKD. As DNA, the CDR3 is TGTGCCACCAGTGATCCGGACAGGGGGCGCAGAAATGAGCAGTTCTTC. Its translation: CATSDPDRGRRNEQFF.

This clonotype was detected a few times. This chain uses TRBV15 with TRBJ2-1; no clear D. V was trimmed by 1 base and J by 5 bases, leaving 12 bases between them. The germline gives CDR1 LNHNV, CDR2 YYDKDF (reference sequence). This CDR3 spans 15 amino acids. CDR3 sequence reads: CATSRGTIYNNEQFF. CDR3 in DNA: TGTGCCACCAGCAGAGGCACAATTTATAACAATGAGCAGTTCTTC.

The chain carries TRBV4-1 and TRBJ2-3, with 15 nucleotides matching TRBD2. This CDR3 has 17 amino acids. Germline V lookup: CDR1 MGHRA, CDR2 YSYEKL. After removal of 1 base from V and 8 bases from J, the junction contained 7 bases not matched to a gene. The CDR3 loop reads CASSQAGLAGGPGTQYF. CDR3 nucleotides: TGCGCCAGCAGCCAAGCAGGACTAGCGGGAGGGCCGGGTACGCAGTATTTT.

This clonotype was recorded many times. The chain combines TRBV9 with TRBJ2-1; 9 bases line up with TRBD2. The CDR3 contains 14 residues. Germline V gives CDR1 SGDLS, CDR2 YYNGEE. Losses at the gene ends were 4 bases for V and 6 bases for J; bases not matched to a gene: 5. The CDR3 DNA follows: TGTGCCAGCAGCCCTGGACTAGCGCGCAATGAGCAGTTCTTC. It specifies CASSPGLARNEQFF.

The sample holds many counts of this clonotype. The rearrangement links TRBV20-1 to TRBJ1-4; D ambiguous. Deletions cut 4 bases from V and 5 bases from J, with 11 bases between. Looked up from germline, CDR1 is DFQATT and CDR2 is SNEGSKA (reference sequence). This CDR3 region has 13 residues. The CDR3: CSAKGSENEKLFF. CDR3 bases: TGCAGTGCTAAGGGTTCTGAAAATGAAAAACTGTTTTTT.

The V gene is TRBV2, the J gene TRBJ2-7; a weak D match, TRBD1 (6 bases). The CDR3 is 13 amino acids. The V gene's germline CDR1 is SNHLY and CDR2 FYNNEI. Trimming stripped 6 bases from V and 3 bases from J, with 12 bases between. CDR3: CASRDGTLYEQYV. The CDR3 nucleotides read TGTGCCAGCAGGGATGGGACACTCTACGAGCAGTACGTC.

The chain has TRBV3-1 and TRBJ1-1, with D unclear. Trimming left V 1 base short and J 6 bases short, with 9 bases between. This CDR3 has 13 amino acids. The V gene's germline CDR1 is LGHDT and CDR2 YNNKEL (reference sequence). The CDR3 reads CASSQGVTSEAFF. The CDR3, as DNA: TGTGCCAGCAGCCAAGGAGTGACCTCTGAAGCTTTCTTT.

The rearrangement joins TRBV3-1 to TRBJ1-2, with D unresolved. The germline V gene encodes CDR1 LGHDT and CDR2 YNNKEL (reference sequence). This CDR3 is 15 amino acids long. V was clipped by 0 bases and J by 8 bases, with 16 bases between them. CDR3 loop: CASSQDTTTPLGYTF. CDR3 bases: TGTGCCAGCAGCCAAGATACGACGACTCCGCTCGGCTACACCTTC.

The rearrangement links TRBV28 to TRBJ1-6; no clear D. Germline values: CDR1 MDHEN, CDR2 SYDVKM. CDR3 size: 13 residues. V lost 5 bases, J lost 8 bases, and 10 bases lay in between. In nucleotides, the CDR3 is TGTGCCAGCAGTGGAGCGATTCATTCACCCCTCCACTTT. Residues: CASSGAIHSPLHF.

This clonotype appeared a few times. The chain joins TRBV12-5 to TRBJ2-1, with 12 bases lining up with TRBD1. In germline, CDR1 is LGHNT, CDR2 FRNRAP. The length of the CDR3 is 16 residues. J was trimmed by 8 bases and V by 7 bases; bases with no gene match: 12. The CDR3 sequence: CASAPTPGQGADEQFF. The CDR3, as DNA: TGTGCTAGTGCCCCCACCCCGGGACAGGGGGCCGATGAGCAGTTCTTC.

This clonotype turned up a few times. Here the CDR3 reads CASSPGTSGSEQYF. CDR3 nucleotide sequence: TGTGCCAGCAGCCCCGGGACTAGCGGGAGTGAGCAGTACTTC. The genes are TRBV11-2 and TRBJ2-7; TRBD2 agrees at 14 bases. Germline CDR1 is SGHAT and CDR2 is FQNNGV. The CDR3 is made up of 14 amino acids. Trimming took 5 bases from V and 7 from J; bases not matched to a gene: 4.

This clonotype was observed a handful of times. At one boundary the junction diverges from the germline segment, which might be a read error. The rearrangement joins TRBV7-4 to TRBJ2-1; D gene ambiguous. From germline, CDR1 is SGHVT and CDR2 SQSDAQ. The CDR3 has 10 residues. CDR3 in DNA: TGTGCCAGCAGCTTAAGGACCGGCATCTTC. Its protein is CASSLRTGIF.

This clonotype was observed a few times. The CDR3: CASSQEGTGVTYGYTF. The CDR3 DNA sequence: TGCGCCAGCAGCCAAGAGGGGACAGGGGTCACCTATGGCTACACCTTC. The V call is TRBV4-1, the J call TRBJ1-2; 10 nucleotides match TRBD1. Trimming removed 0 bases from V and 4 bases from J; junction bases left unmatched: 5. Germline assignment: CDR1 MGHRA and CDR2 YSYEKL. The CDR3 extends over 16 amino acids.

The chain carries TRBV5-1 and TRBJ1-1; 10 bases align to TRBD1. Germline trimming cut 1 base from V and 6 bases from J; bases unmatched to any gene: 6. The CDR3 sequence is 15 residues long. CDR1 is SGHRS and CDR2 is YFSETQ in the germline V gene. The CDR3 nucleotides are TGCGCCAGCAGCTTGCTGGGACAGGGGTCCTCTGAAGCTTTCTTT. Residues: CASSLLGQGSSEAFF. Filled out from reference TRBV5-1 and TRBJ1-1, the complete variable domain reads KAGVTQTPRYLIKTRGQQVTLSCSPISGHRSVSWYQQTPGQGLQFLFEYFSETQRNKGNFPGRFSGRQFSNSRSEMNVSTLELGDSALYLCASSLLGQGSSEAFFGQGTRLTVV.

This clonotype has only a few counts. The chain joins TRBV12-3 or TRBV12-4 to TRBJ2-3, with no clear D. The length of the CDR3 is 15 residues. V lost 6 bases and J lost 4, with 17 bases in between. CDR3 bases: TGTGCCAGCAGCCCCCTGACCTCCCAGGCAGATACGCAGTATTTT. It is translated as CASSPLTSQADTQYF.

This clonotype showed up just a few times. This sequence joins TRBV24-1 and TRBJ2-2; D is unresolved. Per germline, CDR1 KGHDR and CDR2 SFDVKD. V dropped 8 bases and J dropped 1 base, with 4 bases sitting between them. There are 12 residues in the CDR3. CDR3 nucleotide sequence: TGTGCCACCACGGGGAACACCGGGGAGCTGTTTTTT. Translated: CATTGNTGELFF.

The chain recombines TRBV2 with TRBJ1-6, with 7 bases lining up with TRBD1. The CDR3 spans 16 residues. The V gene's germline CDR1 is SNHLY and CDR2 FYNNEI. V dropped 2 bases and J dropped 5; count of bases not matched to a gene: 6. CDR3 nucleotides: TGTGCCAGCAGTGAAAGTGAGGGGGCCAATAATTCACCCCTCCACTTT. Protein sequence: CASSESEGANNSPLHF.

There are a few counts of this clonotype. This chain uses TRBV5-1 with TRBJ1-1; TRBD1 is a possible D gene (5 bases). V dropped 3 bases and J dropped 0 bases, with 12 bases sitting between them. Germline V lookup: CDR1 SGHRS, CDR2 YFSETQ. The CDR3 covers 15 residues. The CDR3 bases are TGCGCCAGCAGCTGGGGACGGATGATGAACACTGAAGCTTTCTTT. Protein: CASSWGRMMNTEAFF.

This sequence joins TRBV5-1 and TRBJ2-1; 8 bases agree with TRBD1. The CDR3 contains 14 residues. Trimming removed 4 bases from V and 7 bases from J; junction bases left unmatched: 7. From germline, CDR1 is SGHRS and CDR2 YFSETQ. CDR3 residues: CASSLTGDENEQFF. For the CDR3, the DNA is TGCGCCAGCAGCCTGACAGGGGATGAAAATGAGCAGTTCTTC.

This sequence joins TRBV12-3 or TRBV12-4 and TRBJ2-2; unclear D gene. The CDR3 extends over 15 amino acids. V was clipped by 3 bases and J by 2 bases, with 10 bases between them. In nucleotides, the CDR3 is TGTGCCAGCAGTTTCGGCAGGCCAAACACCGGGGAGCTGTTTTTT. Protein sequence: CASSFGRPNTGELFF.